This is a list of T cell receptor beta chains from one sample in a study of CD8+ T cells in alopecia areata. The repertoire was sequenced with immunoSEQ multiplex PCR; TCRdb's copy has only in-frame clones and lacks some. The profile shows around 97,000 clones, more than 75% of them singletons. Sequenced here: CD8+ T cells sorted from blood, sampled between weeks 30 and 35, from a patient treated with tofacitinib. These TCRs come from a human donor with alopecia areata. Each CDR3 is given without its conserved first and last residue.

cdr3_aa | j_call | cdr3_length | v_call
ASSPRDRGNTGELF | TRBJ2-2 | 14 | TRBV7-9
ASSYSSGGGTDTQY | TRBJ2-3 | 14 | TRBV6-6
ASSPNQETQY | TRBJ2-5 | 10 | TRBV27
ASTPAVNTGELF | TRBJ2-2 | 12 | TRBV7-7
ASSARDRVLSEAF | TRBJ1-1 | 13 | TRBV6-5
SVDPGHIYNEQF | TRBJ2-1 | 12 | TRBV29-1
ASSESTADWSYEQY | TRBJ2-7 | 14 | TRBV10-2
ASSRDQTYNEQF | TRBJ2-1 | 12 | TRBV7-7
ASSLSMGTYGNTIY | TRBJ1-3 | 14 | TRBV27
ASSSSTGEYSPLH | TRBJ1-6 | 13 | TRBV7-3
ASSLSSGRDSTDTQY | TRBJ2-3 | 15 | TRBV5-4
ASSLMSEQY | TRBJ2-7 | 9 | TRBV11-2
ASSGHIPTDTQY | TRBJ2-3 | 12 | TRBV6-5
ASSAPGMETQY | TRBJ2-5 | 11 | TRBV5-4
ASSSPRGDEQF | TRBJ2-1 | 11 | TRBV7-3
ASSTDRGAYNEQF | TRBJ2-1 | 13 | TRBV19
ASSLGLAGGPGLGDTQY | TRBJ2-3 | 17 | TRBV4-1
AWSEGAMNTEAF | TRBJ1-1 | 12 | TRBV30
ASSPETRSGELF | TRBJ2-2 | 12 | TRBV9
ASSQTSGRSNEQF | TRBJ2-1 | 13 | TRBV4-1
ASSLGQGGTQY | TRBJ2-5 | 11 | TRBV27
ASSLVYGGGDTQY | TRBJ2-3 | 13 | TRBV11-2
ASSQVLYSGGLYNEQF | TRBJ2-1 | 16 | TRBV4-2